This entry lists 19 T cell receptor beta chains sequenced from one sample in a study of blood T cell repertoires in COVID-19. TCRdb keeps only in-frame clones here, not all; method: immunoSEQ multiplex PCR. The sample carries a few hundred thousand clones, about nine tenths recorded once. Sequenced: peripheral blood. The origin of the receptors is a man between 18 and 35 years old with active or convalescent COVID-19.

This clone appeared many times. The V and J genes are TRBV6-1 and TRBJ1-6, with TRBD1 matching 7 bases. The CDR3 has 15 amino acids. From germline, CDR1 is MNHNS and CDR2 SASEGT. Trimming removed 1 base from V and 9 bases from J; junction bases left unmatched: 6. The CDR3 coding sequence is TGTGCCAGCAGTGAAGAAGAGACAGGGTTTTCACCCCTCCACTTT. Protein: CASSEEETGFSPLHF.

The rearrangement joins TRBV6-4 to TRBJ1-1; the D gene is possibly TRBD1 (6 bases). CDR1 is MRHNA and CDR2 is SNTAGT in the germline V gene. This CDR3 region has 13 residues. Trimming left V 6 bases short and J 5 bases short, with 13 bases between. Here the CDR3 DNA reads TGTGCCAGCAGGGAGCAGGGGCGAACTGAAGCTTTCTTT. Protein product: CASREQGRTEAFF.

J is TRBJ1-2 and V is TRBV5-1, with TRBD1 matching 9 bases. Losses at the gene ends were 4 bases for V and 8 bases for J; bases not matched to a gene: 9. From germline, CDR1 is SGHRS and CDR2 YFSETQ. The CDR3 contains 14 residues. The CDR3 region is CASSGPGQGKGYTF. The CDR3, as DNA: TGCGCCAGCAGCGGACCGGGACAGGGCAAAGGCTACACCTTC.

Here the CDR3 reads CASSLDTQYGYTF. In DNA form, the CDR3 reads TGTGCCAGCAGCTTAGATACACAATATGGCTACACCTTC. This chain uses TRBV13 with TRBJ1-2; D remains ambiguous. From germline, CDR1 is PRHDT and CDR2 FYEKMQ (reference sequence). The CDR3 runs 13 residues. The ends were cut back, 1 base at V and 5 bases at J, with 8 bases in the middle.

This chain links TRBV5-4 with TRBJ2-7; possibly TRBD1 for D (5 bases). Germline V lookup: CDR1 SGHNT, CDR2 YYREEE (reference sequence). Trimming pared 2 bases from V and 2 bases from J, leaving 8 bases between. This CDR3 contains 13 residues. This CDR3 is CASSFPQAYEQYF. CDR3 in DNA: TGTGCCAGCAGCTTTCCACAGGCCTACGAGCAGTACTTC.

The J gene is TRBJ2-1, the V gene TRBV27, with D unresolved. The CDR3 sequence is 12 residues long. Trimming shortened V by 6 bases and J by 6 bases, and 9 bases separated the two germline ends. From germline, CDR1 is MNHEY and CDR2 SMNVEV (reference sequence). In DNA form, the CDR3 reads TGTGCCAGCAGCCTAGGTAGCAATGAGCAGTTCTTC. Translating it yields CASSLGSNEQFF.

The genes are TRBV5-1 and TRBJ1-4; D might be TRBD1 (5 bases). The CDR3 covers 15 residues. Trimming took off 4 bases at V and 4 bases at J, with 14 bases between the two ends. Germline V gene lookup returns CDR1 SGHRS and CDR2 YFSETQ. Here the CDR3 reads CASSATDSFNEKLFF. The DNA for the CDR3 is TGCGCCAGCAGCGCCACCGACAGCTTTAATGAAAAACTGTTTTTT.

This chain uses TRBV6-5 with TRBJ2-3; 10 nucleotides match TRBD1. V trimming: 6 bases; J trimming: 4 bases; junction bases outside the gene matches: 4. This CDR3 spans 14 amino acids. Germline CDR1 reads MNHEY; CDR2 reads SVGAGI. The CDR3 nucleotides read TGTGCCAGCAGCGGACAGGGGGTGCCAGATACGCAGTATTTT. Translation: CASSGQGVPDTQYF.

V usage is TRBV27 and J usage is TRBJ2-2; D remains ambiguous. Germline lookup yields CDR1 MNHEY and CDR2 SMNVEV (reference sequence). Trimming took off 6 bases at V and 6 bases at J, with 23 bases between the two ends. The CDR3 loop spans 17 amino acids. CDR3 DNA sequence: TGTGCCAGCAGACCCCATATAGCCGCGTCGACCGCCGGGGAGCTGTTTTTT. Translation gives CASRPHIAASTAGELFF.

The chain employs TRBV29-1 and TRBJ2-3; D remains unclear. V lost 6 bases and J lost 4, with 11 bases in between. From germline, CDR1 is SQVTM and CDR2 ANQGSEA. The CDR3 is 12 amino acids. The CDR3 loop is CSVPSRSDTQYF. DNA of the CDR3: TGCAGCGTACCTTCGCGGTCAGATACGCAGTATTTT.

The chain carries TRBV24-1 and TRBJ2-3; possibly TRBD2 for D (5 bases). Between the trimmed V and J ends, which lost 1 base and 2 bases, there was a span of 9 bases. Looked up from germline, CDR1 is KGHDR and CDR2 is SFDVKD. The CDR3 is made up of 15 amino acids. CDR3 region: CATSDLGGITDTQYF. The CDR3 coding sequence is TGTGCCACCAGTGATTTAGGAGGAATCACAGATACGCAGTATTTT.

The V gene is TRBV28, the J gene TRBJ1-5; D perhaps matches TRBD1 (5 bases). Germline V CDR1 and CDR2: MDHEN, SYDVKM. V was shortened by 5 bases and J by 2 bases, with 16 bases between the two germline ends. The CDR3 runs 16 residues. In DNA form, the CDR3 reads TGTGCCAGCAGTCCCAGACAGCTTCGGGGCAATCAGCCCCAGCATTTT. Its protein product is CASSPRQLRGNQPQHF.

The chain couples TRBV5-1 to TRBJ1-2; D not certain. CDR1 is SGHRS and CDR2 is YFSETQ in the germline V gene. The V end lost 0 bases, the J end lost 8 bases, and 11 bases lay between the germline ends. The CDR3 has 13 amino acids. CDR3 protein: CASSLVPSRGYTF. CDR3 sequence (DNA): TGCGCCAGCAGCTTGGTACCTAGTAGGGGCTACACCTTC.

The chain combines TRBV14 with TRBJ1-6; D is unresolved. The germline V gene encodes CDR1 SGHDN and CDR2 FVKESK. V gave up 7 bases and J gave up 7 bases, with 17 bases separating them. This CDR3 comprises 15 residues. CDR3 sequence reads: CASKSYGHANSPLHF. DNA of the CDR3: TGTGCCAGCAAGTCGTATGGGCACGCAAATTCACCCCTCCACTTT.

The rearrangement joins TRBV6-5 to TRBJ2-5, with TRBD2 identical over 11 bases. CDR1 is MNHEY and CDR2 is SVGAGI in the germline V gene. The CDR3 has 15 amino acids. The V gene end was trimmed by 8 bases and the J gene end by 4 bases; junction bases not matched to a gene: 9. CDR3 sequence (DNA): TGTGCCAGCGGGCGTAGCGGGAGGGGGGTAGAGACCCAGTACTTC. This codes for CASGRSGRGVETQYF.

The rearrangement links TRBV28 to TRBJ1-2; D not certain. The CDR3 contains 12 residues. Trimming took 6 bases from V and 3 from J, leaving 8 bases between them. CDR1 and CDR2 from the germline V gene are MDHEN and SYDVKM. As DNA, the CDR3 is TGTGCCAGCAGCCCAGGCCACTATGGCTACACCTTC. Translation gives CASSPGHYGYTF.

This clone was found a few times. The chain recombines TRBV28 with TRBJ1-5, with 7 bases lining up with TRBD1. Germline V gene data show CDR1 as MDHEN and CDR2 as SYDVKM. With V trimmed by 2 bases and J by 2 bases, 9 bases remained unmatched. This CDR3 has 17 amino acids. The CDR3 bases are TGTGCCAGCAGTTTAGAGGGGGCGGAATATGGCAATCAGCCCCAGCATTTT. Translation gives CASSLEGAEYGNQPQHF.

This clone was counted a single time. The V and J genes are TRBV10-2 and TRBJ2-5, with 8 bases lining up with TRBD2. The CDR3 has 14 residues. Germline V gene sequence: CDR1 WSHSY, CDR2 SAAADI. J lost 4 bases, V lost 6 bases, and 7 bases had no gene match. CDR3 residues: CASRHGGAGETQYF. The DNA of the CDR3 is TGCGCCAGCAGGCACGGGGGGGCCGGAGAGACCCAGTACTTC.

This clone was seen a handful of times. This chain joins TRBV5-4 and TRBJ2-1; 9 bases agree with TRBD2. The CDR3 loop spans 14 amino acids. From germline, CDR1 is SGHNT and CDR2 YYREEE (reference sequence). Trimming removed 3 bases from V and 9 bases from J; junction bases left unmatched: 7. The CDR3 DNA is TGTGCCAGCAGCTCGCCTTCTAGCGGGGTTGAGCAGTTCTTC. Its protein product is CASSSPSSGVEQFF. The full variable domain, completed using reference TRBV5-4 and TRBJ2-1, is ETGVTQSPTHLIKTRGQQVTLRCSSQSGHNTVSWYQQALGQGPQFIFQYYREEENGRGNFPPRFSGLQFPNYSSELNVNALELDDSALYLCASSSPSSGVEQFFGPGTRLTVL.